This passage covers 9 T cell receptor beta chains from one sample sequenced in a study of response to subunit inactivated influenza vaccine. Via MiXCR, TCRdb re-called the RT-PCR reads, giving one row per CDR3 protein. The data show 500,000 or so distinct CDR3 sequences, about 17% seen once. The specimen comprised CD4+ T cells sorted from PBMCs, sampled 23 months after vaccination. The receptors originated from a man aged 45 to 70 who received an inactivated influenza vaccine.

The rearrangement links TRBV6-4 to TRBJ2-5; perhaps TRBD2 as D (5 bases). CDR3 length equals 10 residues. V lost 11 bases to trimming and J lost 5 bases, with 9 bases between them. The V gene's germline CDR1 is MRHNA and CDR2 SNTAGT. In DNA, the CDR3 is TGTGCCTACGGGAAGGAGACCCAGTACTTC. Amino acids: CAYGKETQYF.

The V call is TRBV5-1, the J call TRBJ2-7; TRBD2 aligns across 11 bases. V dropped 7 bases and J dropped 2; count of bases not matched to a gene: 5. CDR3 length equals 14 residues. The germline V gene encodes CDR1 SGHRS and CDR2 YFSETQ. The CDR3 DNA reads TGCGCCAGCCGTGGACTAGCGGGTACCTACGAGCAGTACTTC. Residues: CASRGLAGTYEQYF.

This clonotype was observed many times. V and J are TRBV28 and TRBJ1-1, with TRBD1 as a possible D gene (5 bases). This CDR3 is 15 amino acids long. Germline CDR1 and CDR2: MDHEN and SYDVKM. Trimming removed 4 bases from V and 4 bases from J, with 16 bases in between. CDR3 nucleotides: TGTGCCAGCAGTTCAGCGGGGGGATGGGGCACTGAAGCTTTCTTT. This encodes CASSSAGGWGTEAFF.

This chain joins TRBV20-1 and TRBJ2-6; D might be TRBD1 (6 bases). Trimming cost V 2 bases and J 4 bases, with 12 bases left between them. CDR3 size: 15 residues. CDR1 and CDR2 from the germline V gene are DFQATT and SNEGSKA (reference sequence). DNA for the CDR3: TGCAGTGCTAGAAACAGGGTGAAAGGGGCCAACGTCCTGACTTTC. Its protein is CSARNRVKGANVLTF.

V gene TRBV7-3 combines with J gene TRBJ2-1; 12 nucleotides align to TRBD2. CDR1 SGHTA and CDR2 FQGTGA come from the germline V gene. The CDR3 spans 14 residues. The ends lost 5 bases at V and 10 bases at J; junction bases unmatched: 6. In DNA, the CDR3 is TGTGCCAGCAGCGTGACCGGGACTAGCGGGGAGCAGTTCTTC. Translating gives CASSVTGTSGEQFF.

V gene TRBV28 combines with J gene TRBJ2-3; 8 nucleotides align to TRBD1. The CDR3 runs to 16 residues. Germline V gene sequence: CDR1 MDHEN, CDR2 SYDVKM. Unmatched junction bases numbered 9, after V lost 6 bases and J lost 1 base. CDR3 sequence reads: CASRPPPGQGTDTQYF. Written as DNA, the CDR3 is TGTGCCAGCAGGCCCCCTCCGGGACAGGGCACAGATACGCAGTATTTT.

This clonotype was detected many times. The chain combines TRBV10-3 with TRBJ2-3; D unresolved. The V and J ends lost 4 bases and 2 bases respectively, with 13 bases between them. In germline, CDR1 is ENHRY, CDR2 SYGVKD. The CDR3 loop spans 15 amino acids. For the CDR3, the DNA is TGTGCCATCAGTGTGGAAAGGACGCCCACAGATACGCAGTATTTT. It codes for CAISVERTPTDTQYF.

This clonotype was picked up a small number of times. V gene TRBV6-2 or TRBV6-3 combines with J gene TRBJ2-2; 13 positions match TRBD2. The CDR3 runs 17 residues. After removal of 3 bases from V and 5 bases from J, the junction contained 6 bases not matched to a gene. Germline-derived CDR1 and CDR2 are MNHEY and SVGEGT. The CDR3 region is CASSYRRTSGGTGELFF. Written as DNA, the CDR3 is TGTGCCAGCAGTTATCGGCGGACTAGCGGGGGAACCGGGGAGCTGTTTTTT.

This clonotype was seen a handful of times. CDR3: CATSDGALDEQFF. The CDR3 DNA is TGTGCCACCAGTGACGGGGCCTTGGATGAGCAGTTCTTC. This chain links TRBV24-1 with TRBJ2-1; the D gene could be TRBD1 or TRBD2 (5 bases each). The V gene lost 4 bases and the J gene lost 8 bases, with 11 bases spanning the gap. Germline V gene sequence: CDR1 KGHDR, CDR2 SFDVKD. This CDR3 has 13 amino acids.